Each of the 15 T cell receptor beta chains below was sequenced from the same sample in a study of long-term antiretroviral therapy in people with HIV. It was version v3.0 of the immunoSEQ assay that was run at survey level. Using immunoSEQ multiplex PCR, the repertoire was profiled, and TCRdb retains in-frame clones only, with some absent. The sample contains several thousand clones, around 77% of which appear only once. This specimen consisted of unsorted PBMCs, obtained 0.4 years before starting antiretroviral therapy. Source of these receptors: a man aged 30 to 45 with HIV.

The chain combines TRBV10-3 with TRBJ2-1, with a possible D match to TRBD2 (5 bases). In germline, CDR1 is ENHRY, CDR2 SYGVKD. V dropped 2 bases and J dropped 6 bases, with 5 bases sitting between them. The CDR3 consists of 12 residues. CDR3 region: CAISEEGNEQFF. CDR3 coding DNA: TGTGCCATCAGTGAGGAGGGCAATGAGCAGTTCTTC.

This chain joins TRBV7-9 and TRBJ2-7; a possible D gene is TRBD1 (5 bases). CDR3 length equals 11 residues. V lost 5 bases and J 8 bases, leaving 10 bases between the germline ends. Germline loops: CDR1 SEHNR, CDR2 FQNEAQ (reference sequence). The CDR3 here is CASSAMGQQYF. The CDR3 DNA follows: TGTGCCAGCAGCGCCATGGGGCAGCAGTACTTC. The whole variable domain, filled in from reference TRBV7-9 and TRBJ2-7, reads DTGVSQNPRHKITKRGQNVTFRCDPISEHNRLYWYRQTLGQGPEFLTYFQNEAQLEKSRLLSDRFSAERPKGSFSTLEIQRTEQGDSAMYLCASSAMGQQYFGPGTRLTVT.

This CDR3 is CASSFQRGAYEQYF. CDR3 bases: TGTGCCAGCAGCTTCCAACGTGGGGCCTACGAGCAGTACTTC. The rearrangement uses TRBV7-2 and TRBJ2-7, with D hard to call. The CDR3 has 14 residues. Deletions cut 3 bases from V and 2 bases from J, with 11 bases between. Germline V gene data show CDR1 as SGHTA and CDR2 as FQGNSA.

This chain's CDR3 is CASSLEVDNSPLHF. In DNA, the CDR3 is TGCGCCAGCAGCTTGGAGGTAGATAATTCACCCCTCCACTTT. This chain connects TRBV5-1 to TRBJ1-6; D gene ambiguous. The V gene's germline CDR1 is SGHRS and CDR2 YFSETQ. This CDR3 comprises 14 residues. Trimming left V 0 bases short and J 5 bases short, with 6 bases between.

V is TRBV10-3 and J is TRBJ1-1; D not certain. Trimming took 4 bases from V and 2 from J, leaving 8 bases between them. This CDR3 region has 13 residues. Germline CDR1 is ENHRY and CDR2 is SYGVKD. The CDR3 reads CAISVKGNTEAFF. CDR3 DNA sequence: TGTGCCATCAGTGTTAAGGGAAACACTGAAGCTTTCTTT.

This chain joins TRBV2 and TRBJ2-3; perhaps D is TRBD1 or TRBD2 (6 bases each). CDR3 length: 15 residues. The V and J ends lost 3 bases and 2 bases respectively, with 12 bases between them. Germline V gives CDR1 SNHLY, CDR2 FYNNEI. The CDR3: CASSDRGRITDTQYF. CDR3 in DNA: TGTGCCAGCAGTGATCGGGGGCGCATCACAGATACGCAGTATTTT.

DNA for the CDR3: TGTGCCAGCAGTTTAGGGACAAATTATTACGAGCAGTACTTC. It encodes CASSLGTNYYEQYF. This chain links TRBV28 with TRBJ2-7, with D tentatively TRBD1 (6 bases). V lost 2 bases, J lost 4 bases, and 12 bases lay in between. CDR1 and CDR2 (germline): MDHEN, SYDVKM. This CDR3 has 14 residues.

This clone was counted once. This chain connects TRBV14 to TRBJ2-2; D is ambiguous. The V gene's germline CDR1 is SGHDN and CDR2 FVKESK. Trimming removed 1 base from V and 5 bases from J, with 5 bases in between. CDR3 size: 13 residues. Here the CDR3 reads CASSQAGTGELFF. The CDR3 DNA is TGTGCCAGCAGCCAAGCCGGTACCGGGGAGCTGTTTTTT. Full variable domain (outside the CDR3, taken from reference TRBV14 and TRBJ2-2): EAGVTQFPSHSVIEKGQTVTLRCDPISGHDNLYWYRRVMGKEIKFLLHFVKESKQDESGMPNNRFLAERTGGTYSTLKVQPAELEDSGVYFCASSQAGTGELFFGEGSRLTVL.

This chain connects TRBV19 to TRBJ2-3, with TRBD2 matching 8 bases. CDR1 is LNHDA and CDR2 is SQIVND in the germline V gene (reference sequence). With V trimmed by 6 bases and J by 6 bases, 14 bases remained unmatched. This CDR3 spans 16 amino acids. CDR3 sequence: CASSLRWGGRWDTQYF. The CDR3 DNA reads as TGTGCCAGTAGCCTCCGCTGGGGCGGGAGGTGGGATACGCAGTATTTT.

Relative to its sample, this clone is medium-sized. This chain joins TRBV7-6 and TRBJ2-7, with a tentative D call TRBD2 (7 bases). The CDR3 has 13 amino acids. Trimming removed 7 bases from V and 0 bases from J, with 10 bases in between. CDR1 and CDR2 from the germline V gene are SGHVS and FNYEAQ. The CDR3 coding sequence is TGTGCCAGCATGGCGGGGGCCTCCTACGAGCAGTACTTC. Translation gives CASMAGASYEQYF.

This chain links TRBV27 with TRBJ1-2; 7 bases match TRBD1. J lost 7 bases, V lost 0 bases, and 5 bases had no gene match. The germline gives CDR1 MNHEY, CDR2 SMNVEV (reference sequence). The CDR3 extends over 14 amino acids. The CDR3 is CASSLSGQGGGYTF. The CDR3 DNA is TGTGCCAGCAGTTTATCAGGCCAGGGGGGTGGCTACACCTTC.

The chain links TRBV5-1 to TRBJ2-7; 8 bases match TRBD1. The CDR3 contains 15 residues. Trimming at V came to 3 bases and at J to 1 base, leaving 6 bases not matched to a gene. Germline V gene sequence: CDR1 SGHRS, CDR2 YFSETQ. The chain's CDR3 is CASSWGDRRSYEQYF. As DNA, the CDR3 is TGCGCCAGCAGCTGGGGGGACAGGCGTTCCTACGAGCAGTACTTC.

The chain couples TRBV9 to TRBJ1-2; possible D gene TRBD1, 5 bases. CDR1 and CDR2 from the germline V gene are SGDLS and YYNGEE. The CDR3 totals 15 residues. The V gene lost 0 bases and the J gene lost 6 bases, with 15 bases spanning the gap. The CDR3 nucleotides read TGTGCCAGCAGCGTAGGTGCAGGGCATAGGGATGGCTACACCTTC. Amino acids: CASSVGAGHRDGYTF.

V usage is TRBV6-4 and J usage is TRBJ2-1; D call uncertain. The V gene's germline CDR1 is MRHNA and CDR2 SNTAGT. This CDR3 is 11 amino acids long. Trimming removed 2 bases at V and 12 bases at J, with 8 bases between. CDR3 region: CASSDPPGQFF. CDR3 nucleotide sequence: TGTGCCAGCAGTGACCCCCCTGGGCAGTTCTTC.

This clone is judged medium-sized. The V and J genes are TRBV7-2 and TRBJ2-1, with 10 bases fitting TRBD1. The CDR3 is 16 residues long. Per the germline V gene, CDR1 is SGHTA and CDR2 is FQGNSA. The J segment lost 2 bases and the V segment lost 6 bases, leaving 7 bases of the junction unmatched. The CDR3 reads CASSIDRGRTYNEQFF. In DNA form, the CDR3 reads TGTGCCAGCAGTATTGACAGGGGGCGCACCTACAATGAGCAGTTCTTC.